The T cell receptor beta chain described here comes from a study of neurological immune-mediated disorders. Study overall: In a group of about 34 multiple sclerosis patients, approximately 30 had the relapsing-remitting type and 3 had the secondary progressive type.

Germline V gives CDR1 MNHNS, CDR2 SASEGT. V lost 6 bases and J 0 bases, leaving 6 bases between the germline ends. The CDR3 runs to 13 residues. 5'RACE generated cDNA with 10-nucleotide random UMIs. TCRdb reprocessed the 5' RACE reads via MiXCR and lists one record per CDR3 protein. The sample yields about 40,000 distinct CDR3 sequences, approximately 3% seen once. This clonotype appeared many times. Time point reported: longitudinal time-point 1 (baseline). The unsorted libraries had their origin in 2 million PBMCs stored at -80 C. The rearrangement uses TRBV6-1 and TRBJ2-1; TRBD2 is a possible D gene (5 bases). The sequenced sample was PBMCs. The TCR originated in a woman aged 55 to 70 with multiple sclerosis. The CDR3 region is CASRDSSYNEQFF. The DNA of the CDR3 is TGTGCCAGCAGGGACTCCTCCTACAATGAGCAGTTCTTC.